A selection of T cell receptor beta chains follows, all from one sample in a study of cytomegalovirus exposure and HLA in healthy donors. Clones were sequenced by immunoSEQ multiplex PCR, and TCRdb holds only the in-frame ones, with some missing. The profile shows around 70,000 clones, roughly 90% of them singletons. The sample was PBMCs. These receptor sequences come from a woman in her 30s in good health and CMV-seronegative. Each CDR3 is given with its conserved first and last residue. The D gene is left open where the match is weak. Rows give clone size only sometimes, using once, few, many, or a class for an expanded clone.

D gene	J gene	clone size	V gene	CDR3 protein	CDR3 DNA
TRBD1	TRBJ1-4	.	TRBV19	CASSPDREDEKLFF	TGTGCCAGTAGCCCCGACAGGGAAGATGAAAAACTGTTTTTT
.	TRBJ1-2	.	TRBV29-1	CSAEDRSNYGYTF	TGCAGCGCCGAGGACAGATCTAACTATGGCTACACCTTC
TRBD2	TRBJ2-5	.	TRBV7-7	CASSPGLAGEGETQYF	TGTGCTAGCAGTCCGGGACTAGCGGGAGAAGGAGAGACCCAGTACTTC
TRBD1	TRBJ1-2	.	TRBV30	CAWSRLTGDVYGYTF	TGTGCCTGGAGTAGATTGACAGGGGATGTTTATGGCTACACCTTC
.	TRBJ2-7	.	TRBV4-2	CASSQEALYEQYF	TGTGCCAGCAGCCAAGAAGCTCTCTACGAGCAGTACTTC
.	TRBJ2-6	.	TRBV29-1	CSAVSGAGANVLTF	TGCAGCGCCGTTTCCGGGGCTGGGGCCAACGTCCTGACTTTC
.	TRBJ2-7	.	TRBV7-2	CASSWASGLYEQYF	TGTGCCAGCAGCTGGGCCAGCGGACTCTACGAGCAGTACTTC
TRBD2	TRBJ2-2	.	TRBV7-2	CASSLAAGGPGTGELFF	TGTGCCAGCAGCTTAGCGGCGGGAGGGCCGGGCACCGGGGAGCTGTTTTTT
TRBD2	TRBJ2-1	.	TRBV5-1	CASSQGLAGAYEQFF	TGCGCCAGCAGCCAGGGACTAGCGGGAGCTTATGAGCAGTTCTTC
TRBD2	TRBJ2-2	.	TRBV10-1	CASSDGAGVRELFF	TGCGCCAGCAGTGACGGAGCGGGAGTCCGGGAGCTGTTTTTT
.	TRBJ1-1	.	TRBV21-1	CASSKGGGGTEAFF	TGTGCCAGCAGCAAAGGGGGAGGGGGCACTGAAGCTTTCTTT
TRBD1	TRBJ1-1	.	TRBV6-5	CASRSPGTGGTEAFF	TGTGCCAGCAGAAGTCCCGGGACAGGGGGCACTGAAGCTTTCTTT
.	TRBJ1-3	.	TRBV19	CASSIGQSGNTIYF	TGTGCCAGTAGTATCGGACAGTCTGGAAACACCATATATTTT
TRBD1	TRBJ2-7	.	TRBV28	CASSPGQDTYEQYF	TGTGCCAGCAGTCCGGGACAGGATACCTACGAGCAGTACTTC
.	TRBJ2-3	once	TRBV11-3	CASSGARSTDTQYF	TGTGCCAGCAGCGGTGCCCGGAGCACAGATACGCAGTATTTT
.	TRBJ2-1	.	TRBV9	CASSVSFGNEQFF	TGTGCCAGCAGCGTATCCTTCGGCAATGAGCAGTTCTTC
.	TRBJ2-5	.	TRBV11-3	CASTPTTYQETQYF	TGTGCCAGCACCCCCACGACATATCAAGAGACCCAGTACTTC
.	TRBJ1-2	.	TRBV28	CASHIGQRHGYTF	TGTGCCAGCCATATAGGACAGCGACATGGCTACACCTTC
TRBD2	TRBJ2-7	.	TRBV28	CASSFGGRSGRPYEQYF	TGTGCCAGCAGCTTCGGGGGGCGGAGCGGGAGGCCCTACGAGCAGTACTTC
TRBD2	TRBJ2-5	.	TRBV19	CATSLAKGETQYF	TGTGCCACCTCACTAGCGAAAGGGGAGACCCAGTACTTC
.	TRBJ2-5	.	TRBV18	CASSPRDTETQYF	TGTGCCAGCTCACCCCGGGACACAGAGACCCAGTACTTC
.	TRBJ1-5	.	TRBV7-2	CASSAYRDQPQHF	TGTGCCAGCAGCGCATACAGAGATCAGCCCCAGCATTTT
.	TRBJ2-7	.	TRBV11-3	CASSLGSGQQYF	TGTGCCAGCAGCTTGGGTAGCGGACAGCAGTACTTC
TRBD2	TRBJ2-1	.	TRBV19	CASKPLAESNEQFF	TGTGCCAGTAAGCCACTAGCGGAGTCCAATGAGCAGTTCTTC
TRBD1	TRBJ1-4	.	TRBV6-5	CASRPDRGNEKLFF	TGTGCCAGCAGGCCGGACAGGGGGAATGAAAAACTGTTTTTT
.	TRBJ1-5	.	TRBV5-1	CASQPARQGNQPQHF	TGCGCCAGCCAACCCGCTCGGCAGGGCAATCAGCCCCAGCATTTT
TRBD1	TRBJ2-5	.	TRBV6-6	CASSYTTGEQYF	TGTGCCAGCAGTTACACCACAGGGGAGCAGTACTTC
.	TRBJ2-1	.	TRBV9	CASSVGTGIMGNEQFF	TGTGCCAGCAGCGTAGGTACAGGGATCATGGGCAATGAGCAGTTCTTC
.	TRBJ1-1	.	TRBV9	CASSPRSNTEAFF	TGTGCCAGCAGCCCCCGGTCGAACACTGAAGCTTTCTTT
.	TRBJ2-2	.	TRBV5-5	CASSAGRVDRTGELFF	TGTGCCAGCAGCGCAGGCAGGGTTGATCGAACCGGGGAGCTGTTTTTT
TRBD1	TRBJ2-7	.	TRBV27	CASRSSFRDSSYEQYF	TGTGCCAGCAGGTCTTCCTTTCGGGACAGCTCCTACGAGCAGTACTTC
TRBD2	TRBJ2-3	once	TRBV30	CAWRVAGGPDTQYF	TGTGCCTGGAGGGTAGCGGGAGGCCCAGATACGCAGTATTTT
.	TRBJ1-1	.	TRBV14	CASSLGGGTEAFF	TGTGCCAGCAGCCTTGGAGGCGGCACTGAAGCTTTCTTT
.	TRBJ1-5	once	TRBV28	CASSLGWGPGPQHF	TGTGCCAGCAGTTTAGGGTGGGGGCCAGGGCCCCAGCATTTT
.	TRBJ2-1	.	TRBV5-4	CASSFGASTYNEQFF	TGTGCCAGCAGCTTCGGAGCTAGTACCTACAATGAGCAGTTCTTC
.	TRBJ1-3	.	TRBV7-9	CASSLAGAGNTIYF	TGTGCCAGCAGCTTAGCAGGGGCCGGAAACACCATATATTTT
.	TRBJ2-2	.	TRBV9	CASSVRDRGTGELFF	TGTGCCAGCAGCGTGCGGGACCGCGGGACCGGGGAGCTGTTTTTT
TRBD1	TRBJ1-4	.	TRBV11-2	CASTLRTGGRMANEKLFF	TGTGCCAGCACCCTCCGGACAGGGGGCCGCATGGCTAATGAAAAACTGTTTTTT
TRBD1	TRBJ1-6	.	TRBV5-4	CASSDTGGNSPLHF	TGTGCCAGCAGCGATACAGGGGGTAATTCACCCCTCCACTTT
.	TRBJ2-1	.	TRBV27	CASRKRRRDSSSYNEQFF	TGTGCCAGCAGAAAACGAAGGAGGGACAGTAGCTCCTACAATGAGCAGTTCTTC
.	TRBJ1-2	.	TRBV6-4	CASSDRGIGYTF	TGTGCCAGCAGTGACAGGGGCATAGGCTACACCTTC
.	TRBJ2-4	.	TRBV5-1	CASSLAEVSKNIQYF	TGCGCCAGCAGCTTGGCCGAGGTCTCCAAAAACATTCAGTACTTC
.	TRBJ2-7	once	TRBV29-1	CSVEDNSSYEQYF	TGCAGCGTTGAGGACAACAGCTCCTACGAGCAGTACTTC
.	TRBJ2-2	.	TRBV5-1	CASSLDRAGTGELFF	TGCGCCAGCAGCTTGGACAGGGCGGGCACCGGGGAGCTGTTTTTT
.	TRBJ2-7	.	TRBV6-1	CASSDARGYEQYF	TGTGCCAGCAGCGATGCTAGAGGTTACGAGCAGTACTTC
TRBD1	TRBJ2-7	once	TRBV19	CASSEGQAPYF	TGTGCCAGTAGTGAGGGACAGGCTCCTTACTTC
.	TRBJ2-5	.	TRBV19	CATSFNEGTQYF	TGTGCCACTTCTTTTAACGAGGGAACCCAGTACTTC
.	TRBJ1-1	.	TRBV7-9	CASSSNGGTEAFF	TGTGCCAGCAGCTCTAACGGGGGCACTGAAGCTTTCTTT
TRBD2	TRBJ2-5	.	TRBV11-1	CASSLEYLAGETQYF	TGTGCCAGCAGCTTAGAATATCTAGCGGGAGAGACCCAGTACTTC
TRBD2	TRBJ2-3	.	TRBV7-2	CASSFSGRAGDTQYF	TGTGCCAGCAGCTTTAGCGGGAGGGCCGGAGATACGCAGTATTTT
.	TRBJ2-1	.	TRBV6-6	CASRRAGEGVHNEQFF	TGTGCCAGCAGACGGGCAGGGGAAGGGGTCCACAATGAGCAGTTCTTC
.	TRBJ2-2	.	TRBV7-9	CASSLASGYAYTGELFF	TGTGCCAGCAGCTTAGCCTCGGGATACGCCTACACCGGGGAGCTGTTTTTT
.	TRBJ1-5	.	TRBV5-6	CASSTRVNQPQHF	TGTGCCAGCAGCACCAGGGTTAATCAGCCCCAGCATTTT
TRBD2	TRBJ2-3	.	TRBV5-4	CASSAGTRPDTQYF	TGTGCCAGCAGCGCCGGGACTAGACCAGATACGCAGTATTTT
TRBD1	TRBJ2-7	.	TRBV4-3	CASSQQFGDSSYEQYF	TGCGCCAGCAGCCAACAATTTGGGGACAGCTCCTACGAGCAGTACTTC
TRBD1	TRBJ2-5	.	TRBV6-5	CASSIWDSHQETQYF	TGTGCCAGCAGCATATGGGACAGCCACCAAGAGACCCAGTACTTC